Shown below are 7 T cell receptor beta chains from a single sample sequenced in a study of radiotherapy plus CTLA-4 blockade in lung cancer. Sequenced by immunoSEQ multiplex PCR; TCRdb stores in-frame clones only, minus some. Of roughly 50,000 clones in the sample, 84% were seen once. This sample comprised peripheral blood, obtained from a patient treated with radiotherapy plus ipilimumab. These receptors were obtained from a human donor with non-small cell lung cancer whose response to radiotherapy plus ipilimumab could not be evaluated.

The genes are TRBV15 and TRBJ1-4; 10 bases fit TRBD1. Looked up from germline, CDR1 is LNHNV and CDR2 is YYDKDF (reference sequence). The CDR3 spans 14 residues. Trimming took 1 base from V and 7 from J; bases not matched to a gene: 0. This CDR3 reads CATSRGTGGEKLFF. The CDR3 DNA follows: TGTGCCACCAGCAGAGGGACAGGGGGTGAAAAACTGTTTTTT. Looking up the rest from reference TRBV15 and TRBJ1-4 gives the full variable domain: DAMVIQNPRYQVTQFGKPVTLSCSQTLNHNVMYWYQQKSSQAPKLLFHYYDKDFNNEADTPDNFQSRRPNTSFCFLDIRSPGLGDTAMYLCATSRGTGGEKLFFGSGTQLSVL.

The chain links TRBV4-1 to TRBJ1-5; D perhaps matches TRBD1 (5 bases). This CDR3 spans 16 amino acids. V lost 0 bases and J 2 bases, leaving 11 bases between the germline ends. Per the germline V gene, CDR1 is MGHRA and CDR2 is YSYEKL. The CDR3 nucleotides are TGCGCCAGCAGCCAAGAAGTGGGGCAGGGCAATCAGCCCCAGCATTTT. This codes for CASSQEVGQGNQPQHF.

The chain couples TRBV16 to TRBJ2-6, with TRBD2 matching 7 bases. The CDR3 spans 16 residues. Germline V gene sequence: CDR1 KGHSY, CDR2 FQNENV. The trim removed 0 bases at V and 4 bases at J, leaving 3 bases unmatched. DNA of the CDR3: TGTGCCAGCAGCCAATCGGGAGGGACCGGGGCCAACGTCCTGACTTTC. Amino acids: CASSQSGGTGANVLTF.

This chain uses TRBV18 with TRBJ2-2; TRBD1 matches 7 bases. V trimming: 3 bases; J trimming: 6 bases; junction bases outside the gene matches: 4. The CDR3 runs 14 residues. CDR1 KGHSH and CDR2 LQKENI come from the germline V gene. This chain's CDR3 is CASSPGQRAGELFF. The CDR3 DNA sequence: TGTGCCAGCTCACCGGGACAGAGGGCCGGGGAGCTGTTTTTT. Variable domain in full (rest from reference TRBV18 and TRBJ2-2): NAGVMQNPRHLVRRRGQEARLRCSPMKGHSHVYWYRQLPEEGLKFMVYLQKENIIDESGMPKERFSAEFPKEGPSILRIQQVVRGDSAAYFCASSPGQRAGELFFGEGSRLTVL.

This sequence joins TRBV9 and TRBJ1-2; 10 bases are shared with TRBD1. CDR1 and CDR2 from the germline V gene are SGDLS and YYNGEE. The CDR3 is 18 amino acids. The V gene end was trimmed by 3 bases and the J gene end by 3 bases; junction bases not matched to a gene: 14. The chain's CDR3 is CASSAETGGSMLYYGYTF. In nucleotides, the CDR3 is TGTGCCAGCAGCGCCGAGACAGGGGGCTCTATGCTCTACTATGGCTACACCTTC.

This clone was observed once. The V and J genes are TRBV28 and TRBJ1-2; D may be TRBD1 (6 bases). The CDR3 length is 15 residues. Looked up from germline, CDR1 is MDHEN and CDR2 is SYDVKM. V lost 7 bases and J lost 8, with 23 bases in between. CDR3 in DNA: TGTGCCAGCATAAATAGCGAGGGGGGGCAAGGGGGCTACACCTTC. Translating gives CASINSEGGQGGYTF.

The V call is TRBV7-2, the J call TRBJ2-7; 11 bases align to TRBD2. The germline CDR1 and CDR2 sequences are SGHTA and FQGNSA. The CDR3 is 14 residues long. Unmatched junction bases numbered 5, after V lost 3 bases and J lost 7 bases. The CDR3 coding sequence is TGTGCCAGCAGCTTTTCTCGGACTAGCGGGGAGCAGTACTTC. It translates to CASSFSRTSGEQYF.